The TCR beta chain under discussion was sequenced for a study of T-cell reconstitution after alpha-beta-depleted transplantation in children. Regarding this clonotype: What it recognizes is unknown.

The CDR3 sequence is 17 residues long. Germline V gene data show CDR1 as DFQATT and CDR2 as SNEGSKA (reference sequence). Study-wide results and limits: Diversity and T-cell counts at one year after transplant derived mostly from new T cells. Reportedly, roughly two months post-transplant, alpha-beta T cells arose from several hundred expanded graft clones.

Researchers prepared the TCRbeta library using unique molecular identifiers, the study reports. TCRdb itself ran the PCR reads through MiXCR, one entry per CDR3 protein. The sample lists around 240,000 distinct CDR3 sequences, roughly 8.2% occurring once. This receptor was taken from a male patient younger than 18 who had a stem cell transplant for acute lymphoblastic leukemia, so the T cells may come from the graft donor. This rearrangement joins TRBV20-1 to TRBJ1-1, with 11 bases aligning to TRBD1. The material was PBMCs, mostly from graft donor cells, obtained 180 days after TCRalphabeta/CD19-depleted stem cell transplant. As DNA, the CDR3 is TGCTGCGCTAGAGATCCCCGGACAGGGGGCGCGTACACTGAAGCTTTCTTT. It yields the protein CCARDPRTGGAYTEAFF.